Shown below are 23 T cell receptor beta chains from a single sample sequenced in a study of vaccination effects on CD4 cells after COVID-19. Assay: immunoSEQ multiplex PCR; the TCRdb copy retains only in-frame clones and omits some. Here the sample spans roughly 52,000 clones, under 70% being singletons. Using viral peptide pools, the ViraFEST assay grew out antigen-specific CD4+ T cells prior to sequencing. Investigators separated out CD4+ T cells once about 10 days of culture had passed. None of these healthy vaccinees had been infected with SARS-CoV-2 before vaccination. The antigens of these receptors remain unknown. The sequencing used CD4+ T cells from PBMCs cultured with SARS-CoV-2 spike peptides, collected before COVID-19 vaccination. The receptors originated from a human donor who received a COVID-19 vaccine.

In its sample, this clone was seen a few times. The chain recombines TRBV7-2 with TRBJ1-1; possibly TRBD1 for D (5 bases). CDR3 length: 14 residues. V lost 2 bases, J lost 4 bases, and 11 bases lay in between. Looked up from germline, CDR1 is SGHTA and CDR2 is FQGNSA. The CDR3 spells CASSLQGVGTEAFF. The CDR3 DNA sequence: TGTGCCAGCAGCTTACAAGGGGTAGGCACTGAAGCTTTCTTT.

The chain uses TRBV12-3 or TRBV12-4 and TRBJ1-6; D unresolved. Trimming shortened V by 2 bases and J by 14 bases, and 10 bases separated the two germline ends. This CDR3 is built from 12 residues. The DNA for the CDR3 is TGTGCCAGCAGTTTAAGTTGGAGGGCCCTCCACTTT. Translation gives CASSLSWRALHF.

This clone was seen only once. This chain joins TRBV11-3 and TRBJ2-1; D may be TRBD2 (5 bases). Trimming pared 5 bases from V and 5 bases from J, leaving 16 bases between. The CDR3 is 15 amino acids. The germline gives CDR1 SGHNT, CDR2 YENEEA. The CDR3 bases are TGTGCCAGCAGCGCGCCCGAAACTAGTAACAATGAGCAGTTCTTC. This gives the protein CASSAPETSNNEQFF. Variable domain in full (rest from reference TRBV11-3 and TRBJ2-1): EAGVVQSPRYKIIEKKQPVAFWCNPISGHNTLYWYLQNLGQGPELLIRYENEEAVDDSQLPKDRFSAERLKGVDSTLKIQPAELGDSAVYLCASSAPETSNNEQFFGPGTRLTVL.

The chain employs TRBV6-5 and TRBJ1-1; D gene uncertain. The CDR3 consists of 14 residues. CDR1 MNHEY and CDR2 SVGAGI come from the germline V gene. Trimming took off 5 bases at V and 0 bases at J, with 10 bases between the two ends. CDR3 sequence (DNA): TGTGCCAGCAGTCCCAGGCCAATGAACACTGAAGCTTTCTTT. This sequence encodes CASSPRPMNTEAFF.

V is TRBV5-4 and J is TRBJ1-2; 8 bases align to TRBD1. Trimming took 4 bases from V and 7 from J; bases not matched to a gene: 12. Germline V lookup: CDR1 SGHNT, CDR2 YYREEE (reference sequence). This CDR3 has 15 residues. CDR3 DNA sequence: TGTGCCAGCAGCCTCCCCGGACAGGGCGAACGTGGCTACACCTTC. Translation gives CASSLPGQGERGYTF.

The CDR3 region has the DNA TGTGCCAGCAGCTTGGGGGCGCTGGGCGGAAACACCATATATTTT. It codes for CASSLGALGGNTIYF. V and J are TRBV6-5 and TRBJ1-3; D is perhaps TRBD1 (6 bases). Germline values: CDR1 MNHEY, CDR2 SVGAGI. Trimming removed 6 bases from V and 4 bases from J, with 16 bases in between. The CDR3 sequence is 15 residues long.

The chain carries TRBV7-9 and TRBJ2-3; D unresolved. CDR1 and CDR2 from the germline V gene are SEHNR and FQNEAQ (reference sequence). The CDR3 sequence is 13 residues long. The V end lost 1 base, the J end lost 0 bases, and 2 bases lay between the germline ends. CDR3 sequence: CASSLVSTDTQYF. The CDR3 nucleotides are TGTGCCAGCAGCTTAGTGAGCACAGATACGCAGTATTTT.

In DNA, the CDR3 is TGTGCCAGTAGTCCCCCCGCCGGGACACCTTACGAGCAGTACTTC. Encoded protein: CASSPPAGTPYEQYF. This chain joins TRBV19 and TRBJ2-7; D may be TRBD1 (6 bases). Germline V CDR1 and CDR2: LNHDA, SQIVND (reference sequence). The V gene lost 5 bases and the J gene lost 4 bases, with 18 bases spanning the gap. The CDR3 is made up of 15 amino acids. Using reference TRBV19 and TRBJ2-7 for the parts outside the CDR3, the full variable domain is DGGITQSPKYLFRKEGQNVTLSCEQNLNHDAMYWYRQDPGQGLRLIYYSQIVNDFQKGDIAEGYSVSREKKESFPLTVTSAQKNPTAFYLCASSPPAGTPYEQYFGPGTRLTVT.

V is TRBV20-1 and J is TRBJ2-3; D is unresolved. CDR1 DFQATT and CDR2 SNEGSKA come from the germline V gene (reference sequence). The CDR3 consists of 11 residues. Trimming removed 5 bases at V and 6 bases at J, with 9 bases between. The CDR3 DNA is TGCAGTGCTGGCTCCCAGGATACGCAGTATTTT. Protein product: CSAGSQDTQYF.

This rearrangement joins TRBV4-1 to TRBJ1-3; 7 nucleotides line up with TRBD1. This CDR3 comprises 16 residues. The germline gives CDR1 MGHRA, CDR2 YSYEKL. V shed 4 bases and J 0 bases; nucleotides not matched to a gene: 6. The CDR3 region has the DNA TGCGCCAGCAGCCCGGGCAGGGGGACCTCTGGAAACACCATATATTTT. This encodes CASSPGRGTSGNTIYF.

The CDR3 region is CAWGTGTPGNTIYF. The CDR3 DNA follows: TGTGCCTGGGGCACCGGGACCCCTGGAAACACCATATATTTT. The chain recombines TRBV30 with TRBJ1-3; the D gene is possibly TRBD1 (5 bases). CDR3 length: 14 amino acids. CDR1 GTSNPN and CDR2 SVGIG come from the germline V gene (reference sequence). V lost 5 bases and J 2 bases, leaving 13 bases between the germline ends.

The chain is built from TRBV4-3 and TRBJ2-7; TRBD1 matches at 9 bases. After removal of 8 bases from V and 2 bases from J, the junction contained 4 bases not matched to a gene. The CDR3 is made up of 13 amino acids. Germline V gene data show CDR1 as LGHNA and CDR2 as YSLEER. The CDR3 coding sequence is TGCGCCAGCCGGGACAGGGCGACCTACGAGCAGTACTTC. It translates to CASRDRATYEQYF.

The CDR3 here is CASSLARGTDTQYF. The DNA for the CDR3 is TGTGCCAGCAGCTTAGCGCGAGGGACAGATACGCAGTATTTT. V and J are TRBV7-2 and TRBJ2-3; maybe TRBD2 (5 bases). The CDR3 has 14 residues. Germline values: CDR1 SGHTA, CDR2 FQGNSA. Deletions cut 0 bases from V and 3 bases from J, with 7 bases between. The complete variable domain, with remaining parts taken from reference TRBV7-2 and TRBJ2-3, reads GAGVSQSPSNKVTEKGKDVELRCDPISGHTALYWYRQSLGQGLEFLIYFQGNSAPDKSGLPSDRFSAERTGGSVSTLTIQRTQQEDSAVYLCASSLARGTDTQYFGPGTRLTVL.

J is TRBJ2-2 and V is TRBV7-8; 8 bases line up with TRBD1. The CDR3 has 15 residues. Germline CDR1 reads SGHVS; CDR2 reads FQNEAQ. V gave up 0 bases and J gave up 6 bases; unmatched junction bases: 3. CDR3 nucleotides: TGTGCCAGCAGCTTAGCCCGACAGGGGCCCGGGGAGCTGTTTTTT. Its protein product is CASSLARQGPGELFF.

This clone was seen a handful of times. The rearrangement links TRBV7-2 to TRBJ1-2; 11 bases line up with TRBD1. V was pared by 4 bases and J by 4 bases, with 2 bases of the junction left unmatched. CDR3 length: 14 residues. Germline CDR1 and CDR2: SGHTA and FQGNSA. CDR3 amino acids: CASSSDRGPYGYTF. Written as DNA, the CDR3 is TGTGCCAGCAGCTCGGACAGGGGGCCCTATGGCTACACCTTC.

This sequence joins TRBV18 and TRBJ2-2; no definite D call. The CDR3 length is 13 residues. Germline CDR1 reads KGHSH; CDR2 reads LQKENI. V was pared by 2 bases and J by 6 bases, with 7 bases between. The CDR3 region has the DNA TGTGCCAGCTCACCAGAAGCCCCCGGGGAGCTGTTTTTT. Translating gives CASSPEAPGELFF.

The J gene is TRBJ2-7, the V gene TRBV2, with a weak D call TRBD2 (6 bases). This CDR3 region has 14 residues. The germline CDR1 and CDR2 sequences are SNHLY and FYNNEI. V was shortened by 8 bases and J by 6 bases, with 20 bases between the two germline ends. The CDR3 nucleotides are TGTGCCAGCCGGATCTACGGGAGTGGAGGCGAGCAGTACTTC. It encodes CASRIYGSGGEQYF.

This rearrangement joins TRBV28 to TRBJ2-7; D remains unclear. Germline V gives CDR1 MDHEN, CDR2 SYDVKM. The germline V and J ends were trimmed by 2 bases and 7 bases, with 9 bases remaining between them. The CDR3 loop spans 12 amino acids. CDR3 nucleotide sequence: TGTGCCAGCAGTTTAGGTTTCGGTGAGCAGTACTTC. It codes for CASSLGFGEQYF.

There are many counts of this clone. The V gene is TRBV5-1, the J gene TRBJ2-2; D may be TRBD1 (6 bases). Germline CDR1 SGHRS, CDR2 YFSETQ. The CDR3 is 15 amino acids. V lost 5 bases and J lost 14, with 25 bases in between. CDR3 DNA sequence: TGCGCCAGCAGGGACCCCGGGACAAGGTTCGATGGTCTGTTTTTT. Translation: CASRDPGTRFDGLFF.

This clone was seen a handful of times. The chain recombines TRBV3-1 (or the pseudogene TRBV3-2) with TRBJ1-2; tentative D call: TRBD1 (5 bases). CDR3 size: 13 residues. Trimming cost V 2 bases and J 4 bases, with 8 bases left between them. CDR1 is LGHDT and CDR2 is YNNKEL in the germline V gene (reference sequence). Here the CDR3 reads CASSQQGVYGYTF. Here the CDR3 DNA reads TGTGCCAGCAGCCAACAGGGTGTCTATGGCTACACCTTC.

This clone is a singleton in its sample. The gene calls are TRBV7-2 and TRBJ2-7; D might be TRBD1 or TRBD2, each matching 5 bases. Germline V gives CDR1 SGHTA, CDR2 FQGNSA. This CDR3 has 14 residues. V was pared by 1 base and J by 3 bases, with 10 bases between. The CDR3 region has the DNA TGTGCCAGCAGCTTAGGAGGGGCAGGCTACGAGCAGTACTTC. Amino acid sequence: CASSLGGAGYEQYF.

The chain links TRBV13 to TRBJ1-3, with D tentatively TRBD1 (5 bases). V was trimmed by 5 bases and J by 3 bases, leaving 11 bases between them. Germline CDR1 and CDR2: PRHDT and FYEKMQ (reference sequence). This CDR3 contains 14 residues. CDR3 in DNA: TGTGCCAGCAGCAGCCAGGGTCTTGGAAACACCATATATTTT. It yields the protein CASSSQGLGNTIYF.

This chain joins TRBV30 and TRBJ2-3; 7 nucleotides line up with TRBD1. The CDR3 contains 14 residues. V trimming: 4 bases; J trimming: 8 bases; junction bases outside the gene matches: 12. Germline V CDR1 and CDR2: GTSNPN, SVGIG (reference sequence). The CDR3 sequence is CAWTPGGGLVTQYF. The CDR3 nucleotides read TGTGCCTGGACGCCAGGGGGTGGTCTGGTTACGCAGTATTTT.